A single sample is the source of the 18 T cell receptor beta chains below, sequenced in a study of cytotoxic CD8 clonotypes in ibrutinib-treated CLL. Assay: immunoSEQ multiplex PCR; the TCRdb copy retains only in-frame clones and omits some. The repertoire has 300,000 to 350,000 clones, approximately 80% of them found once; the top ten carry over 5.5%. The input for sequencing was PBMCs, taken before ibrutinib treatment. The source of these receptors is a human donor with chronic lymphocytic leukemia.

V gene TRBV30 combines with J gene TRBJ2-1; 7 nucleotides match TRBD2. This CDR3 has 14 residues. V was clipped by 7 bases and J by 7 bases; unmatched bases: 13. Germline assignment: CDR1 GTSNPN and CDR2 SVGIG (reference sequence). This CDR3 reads CASSLAALGNEQFF. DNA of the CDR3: TGTGCCTCGTCCCTAGCGGCCCTAGGGAATGAGCAGTTCTTC. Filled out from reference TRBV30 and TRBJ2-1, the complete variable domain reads SQTIHQWPATLVQPVGSPLSLECTVEGTSNPNLYWYRQAAGRGLQLLFYSVGIGQISSEVPQNLSASRPQDRQFILSSKKLLLSDSGFYLCASSLAALGNEQFFGPGTRLTVL.

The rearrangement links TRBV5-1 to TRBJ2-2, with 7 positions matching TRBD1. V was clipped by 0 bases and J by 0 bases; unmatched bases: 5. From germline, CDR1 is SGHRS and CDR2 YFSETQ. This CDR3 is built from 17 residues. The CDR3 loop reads CASSLARGQSNTGELFF. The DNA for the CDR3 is TGCGCCAGCAGCTTGGCCAGGGGACAGTCGAACACCGGGGAGCTGTTTTTT.

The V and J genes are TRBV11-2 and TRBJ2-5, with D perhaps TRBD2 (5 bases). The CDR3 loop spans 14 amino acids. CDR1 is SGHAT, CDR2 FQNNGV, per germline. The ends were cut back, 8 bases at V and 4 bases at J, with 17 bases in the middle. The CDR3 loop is CASRRRVLGETQYF. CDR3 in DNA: TGTGCCAGCCGCAGGCGGGTTTTAGGAGAGACCCAGTACTTC.

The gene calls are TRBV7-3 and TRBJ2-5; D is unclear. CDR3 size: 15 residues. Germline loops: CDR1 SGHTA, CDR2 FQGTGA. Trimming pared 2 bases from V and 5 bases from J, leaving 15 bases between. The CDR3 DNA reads TGTGCCAGCAGCTTAGGCGCTCGGGCTGGGGAGACCCAGTACTTC. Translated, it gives CASSLGARAGETQYF.

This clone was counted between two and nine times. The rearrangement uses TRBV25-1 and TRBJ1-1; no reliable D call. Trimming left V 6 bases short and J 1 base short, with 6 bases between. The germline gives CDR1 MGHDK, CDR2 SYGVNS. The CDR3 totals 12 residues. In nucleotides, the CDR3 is TGTGCCAGCAGGACGGGGAACACTGAAGCTTTCTTT. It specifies CASRTGNTEAFF.

In nucleotides, the CDR3 is TGTGCCAGCAGCTTAACTGGAGGACACACCGGGGAGCTGTTTTTT. Translated: CASSLTGGHTGELFF. This sequence joins TRBV7-3 and TRBJ2-2; tentatively, D is TRBD2 (5 bases). The CDR3 covers 15 residues. Deletions cut 0 bases from V and 3 bases from J, with 8 bases between. CDR1 is SGHTA, CDR2 FQGTGA, per germline.

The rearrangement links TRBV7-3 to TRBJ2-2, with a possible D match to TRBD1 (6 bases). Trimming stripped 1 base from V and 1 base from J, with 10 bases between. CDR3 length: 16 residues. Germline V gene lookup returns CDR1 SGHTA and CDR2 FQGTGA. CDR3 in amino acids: CASSLITGMNTGELFF. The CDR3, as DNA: TGTGCCAGCAGCTTAATTACAGGGATGAACACCGGGGAGCTGTTTTTT.

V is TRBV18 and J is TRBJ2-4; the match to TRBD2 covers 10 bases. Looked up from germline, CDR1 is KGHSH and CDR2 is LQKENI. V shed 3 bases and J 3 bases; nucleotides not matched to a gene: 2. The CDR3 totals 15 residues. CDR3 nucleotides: TGTGCCAGCTCACCTAGCGGGAGGAGCAAAAACATTCAGTACTTC. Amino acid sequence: CASSPSGRSKNIQYF.

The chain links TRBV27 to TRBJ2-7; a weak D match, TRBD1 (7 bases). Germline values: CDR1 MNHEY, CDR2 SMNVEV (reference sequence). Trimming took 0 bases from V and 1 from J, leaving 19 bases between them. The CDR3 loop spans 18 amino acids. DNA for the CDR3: TGTGCCAGCAGTTTATCTTTTTATGGCGCAGGGGGGTCCTACGAGCAGTACTTC. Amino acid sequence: CASSLSFYGAGGSYEQYF.

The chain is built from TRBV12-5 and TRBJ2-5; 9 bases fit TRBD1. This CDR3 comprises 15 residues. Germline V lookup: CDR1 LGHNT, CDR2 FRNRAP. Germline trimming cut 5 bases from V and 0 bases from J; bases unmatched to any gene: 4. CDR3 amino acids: CASGPGQGYQETQYF. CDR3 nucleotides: TGTGCTAGTGGTCCCGGACAGGGGTACCAAGAGACCCAGTACTTC.

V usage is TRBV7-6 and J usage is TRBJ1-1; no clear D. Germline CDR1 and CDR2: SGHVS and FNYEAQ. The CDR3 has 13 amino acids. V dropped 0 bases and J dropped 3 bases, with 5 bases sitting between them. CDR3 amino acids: CASSLAPDTEAFF. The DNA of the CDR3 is TGTGCCAGCAGCTTAGCTCCGGACACTGAAGCTTTCTTT.

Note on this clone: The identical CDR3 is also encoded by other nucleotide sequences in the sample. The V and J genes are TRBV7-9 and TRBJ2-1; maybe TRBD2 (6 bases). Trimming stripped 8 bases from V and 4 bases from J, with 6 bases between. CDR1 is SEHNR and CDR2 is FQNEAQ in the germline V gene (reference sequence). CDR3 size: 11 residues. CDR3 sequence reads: CASRGYNEQFF. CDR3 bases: TGTGCCAGCCGGGGGTACAATGAGCAGTTCTTC.

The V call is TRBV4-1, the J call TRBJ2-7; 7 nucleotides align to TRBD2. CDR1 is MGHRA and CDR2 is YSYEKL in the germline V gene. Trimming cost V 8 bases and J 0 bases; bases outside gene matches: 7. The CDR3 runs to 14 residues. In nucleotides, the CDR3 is TGCGCCAGCTCCCTAGCGGATAGCTCCTACGAGCAGTACTTC. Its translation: CASSLADSSYEQYF.

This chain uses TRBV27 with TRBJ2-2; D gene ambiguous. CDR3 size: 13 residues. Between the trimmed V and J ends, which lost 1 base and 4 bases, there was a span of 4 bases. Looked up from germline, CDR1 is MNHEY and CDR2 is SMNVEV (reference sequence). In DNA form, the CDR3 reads TGTGCCAGCAGTTTATACGGCACCGGGGAGCTGTTTTTT. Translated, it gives CASSLYGTGELFF.

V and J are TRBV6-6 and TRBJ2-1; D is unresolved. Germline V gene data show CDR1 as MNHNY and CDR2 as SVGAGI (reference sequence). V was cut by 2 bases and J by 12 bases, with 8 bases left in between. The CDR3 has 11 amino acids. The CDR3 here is CASSYISRQFF. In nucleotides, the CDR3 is TGTGCCAGCAGTTACATTTCAAGGCAGTTCTTC.

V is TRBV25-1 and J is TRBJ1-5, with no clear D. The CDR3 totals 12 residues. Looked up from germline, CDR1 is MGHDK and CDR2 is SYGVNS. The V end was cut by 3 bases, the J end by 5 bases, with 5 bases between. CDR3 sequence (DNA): TGTGCCAGCAGTGATTCCCATCAGCCCCAGCATTTT. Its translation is CASSDSHQPQHF.

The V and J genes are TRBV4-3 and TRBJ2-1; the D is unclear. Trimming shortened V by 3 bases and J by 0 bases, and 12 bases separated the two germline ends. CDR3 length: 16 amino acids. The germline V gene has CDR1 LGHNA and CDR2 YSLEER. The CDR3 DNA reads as TGCGCCAGCAGCCAGACAACCTATAGCTCCTACAATGAGCAGTTCTTC. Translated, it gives CASSQTTYSSYNEQFF.

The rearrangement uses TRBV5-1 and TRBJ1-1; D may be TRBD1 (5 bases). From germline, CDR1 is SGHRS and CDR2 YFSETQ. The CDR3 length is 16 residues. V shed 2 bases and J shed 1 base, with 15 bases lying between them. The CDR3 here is CASSLRLRGKNTEAFF. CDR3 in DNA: TGCGCCAGCAGCTTACGGTTGAGGGGAAAGAACACTGAAGCTTTCTTT.